This TCR beta chain was identified in a study of control samples from healthy donors and cancer patients. CDR1 is GTSNPN, CDR2 SVGIG, per germline (reference sequence). The V end lost 0 bases, the J end lost 5 bases, and 10 bases lay between the germline ends. This CDR3 contains 13 residues. The method was immunoSEQ multiplex PCR; TCRdb's version includes in-frame clones alone and lacks a portion of them. The profile covers some 82,000 clones, with around 80% appearing a single time and 11% taken by the ten largest. Sequences were obtained from PBMCs. The clonotype was recovered from a man aged 60-69 years with head and neck cancer. The J gene is TRBJ2-5, the V gene TRBV30, with D hard to call. The CDR3 nucleotides are TGTGCCTGGAGTGTATCGGCTTTGGAGACCCAGTACTTC. Its translation is CAWSVSALETQYF. The variable domain in full, completed from reference TRBV30 and TRBJ2-5, reads SQTIHQWPATLVQPVGSPLSLECTVEGTSNPNLYWYRQAAGRGLQLLFYSVGIGQISSEVPQNLSASRPQDRQFILSSKKLLLSDSGFYLCAWSVSALETQYFGPGTRLLVL.